This T cell receptor beta chain originates from a study of a mutant IDH1 vaccine in newly diagnosed glioma. Study at large: Patients had received radiotherapy, temozolomide, or both previously, most receiving both.

Findings and caveats of the study: Pseudoprogression appears to have had no connection to changes in top peripheral T cell clonotypes.

The time point denotes: week 11, during vaccination. Topical imiquimod accompanied each vaccine dose, which consisted of 300 ug of mutant IDH1 20-mer peptide. Data came from immunoSEQ multiplex PCR; TCRdb stores just in-frame clones and leaves some out. The table shows fewer than 75,000 clones, with about 88% occurring only once. V lost 4 bases, J lost 1 base, and 12 bases lay in between. The CDR3 sequence is 14 residues long. Looked up from germline, CDR1 is SGDLS and CDR2 is YYNGEE. Turning to this clone: Its antigen is not identified.

This rearrangement joins TRBV9 to TRBJ2-7; D not resolved. The TCR comes from a woman between 50 and 59 years old with glioma. The material was PBMCs, obtained from a glioma patient whose treatment included an IDH1 peptide vaccine. CDR3 amino acids: CASSPKDKSYEQYF. The CDR3, as DNA: TGTGCCAGCAGCCCCAAAGACAAGTCCTACGAGCAGTACTTC.